Presented here are 9 T cell receptor beta chains from one specimen sequenced in a study of cytomegalovirus exposure and HLA in healthy donors. The data were produced by immunoSEQ multiplex PCR, yet TCRdb's version contains in-frame clones alone and is incomplete. The data contain about 350,000 clones, 75% to 90% of them singletons. The source material was PBMCs. The receptors come from a woman aged 25 to 39 in good health and CMV-seropositive.

CDR3 loop: CASSIRTSGGFHEQFF. CDR3 bases: TGCGCCAGCAGCATCCGGACTAGCGGGGGGTTCCATGAGCAGTTCTTC. The chain combines TRBV5-1 with TRBJ2-1, with 14 bases lining up with TRBD2. Germline lookup yields CDR1 SGHRS and CDR2 YFSETQ. V lost 4 bases to trimming and J lost 8 bases; unmatched junction nucleotides: 8. The length of the CDR3 is 16 residues.

The rearrangement joins TRBV7-2 to TRBJ1-2; weak D call: TRBD1 (6 bases). The CDR3 loop spans 15 amino acids. Germline V gene data show CDR1 as SGHTA and CDR2 as FQGNSA. V lost 1 base and J lost 7, with 16 bases in between. CDR3 amino acids: CASSLETGTGGGYTF. The CDR3 DNA sequence: TGTGCCAGCAGCTTAGAAACAGGGACGGGGGGTGGCTACACCTTC.

The chain links TRBV27 to TRBJ2-2, with 9 positions matching TRBD2. V lost 4 bases and J lost 1; bases outside the gene matches: 4. Germline V gene data show CDR1 as MNHEY and CDR2 as SMNVEV (reference sequence). CDR3 length equals 16 residues. CDR3 sequence: CASSSLSGRNTGELFF. CDR3 in DNA: TGTGCCAGCAGTTCCCTTAGCGGGAGGAACACCGGGGAGCTGTTTTTT.

The rearrangement links TRBV14 to TRBJ2-2; the D gene is possibly TRBD2 (6 bases). The length of the CDR3 is 16 residues. V gave up 4 bases and J gave up 0 bases, with 12 bases separating them. CDR1 and CDR2 (germline): SGHDN, FVKESK. CDR3 in DNA: TGTGCCAGCAGCCGCAGACTAGGGGCGAACACCGGGGAGCTGTTTTTT. Its translation: CASSRRLGANTGELFF.

The V call is TRBV7-6, the J call TRBJ2-5; D may correspond to TRBD1 or TRBD2 (5 bases each). Germline V gene data show CDR1 as SGHVS and CDR2 as FNYEAQ. V lost 1 base and J lost 5, with 14 bases in between. The CDR3 has 15 amino acids. The CDR3 DNA sequence: TGTGCCAGCAGCTTAGGATCCGGGACGGGGGAGACCCAGTACTTC. It translates to CASSLGSGTGETQYF.

The chain is built from TRBV9 and TRBJ2-7; 9 nucleotides agree with TRBD1. Germline CDR1 is SGDLS and CDR2 is YYNGEE. Trimming removed 0 bases from V and 3 bases from J; junction bases left unmatched: 1. The CDR3 totals 14 residues. CDR3 amino acids: CASSVGDRDYEQYF. CDR3 bases: TGTGCCAGCAGCGTAGGGGACAGGGACTACGAGCAGTACTTC.

This sequence joins TRBV30 and TRBJ2-1, with D tentatively TRBD1 or TRBD2 (5 bases each). V was pared by 5 bases and J by 6 bases, with 20 bases between. The CDR3 covers 15 residues. The germline gives CDR1 GTSNPN, CDR2 SVGIG (reference sequence). The CDR3: CAWAEGFLGGNEQFF. CDR3 coding DNA: TGTGCCTGGGCAGAGGGGTTCCTTGGGGGCAATGAGCAGTTCTTC.

The J gene is TRBJ2-2, the V gene TRBV30; D is perhaps TRBD1 or TRBD2 (5 bases each). The CDR3 consists of 15 residues. Germline values: CDR1 GTSNPN, CDR2 SVGIG (reference sequence). Trimming shortened V by 0 bases and J by 4 bases, and 12 bases separated the two germline ends. Here the CDR3 DNA reads TGTGCCTGGAGTGTAACCAGGGCGGGCACCGGGGAGCTGTTTTTT. This codes for CAWSVTRAGTGELFF. The full variable domain, rest sourced from reference TRBV30 and TRBJ2-2, is SQTIHQWPATLVQPVGSPLSLECTVEGTSNPNLYWYRQAAGRGLQLLFYSVGIGQISSEVPQNLSASRPQDRQFILSSKKLLLSDSGFYLCAWSVTRAGTGELFFGEGSRLTVL.

The rearrangement links TRBV30 to TRBJ1-5; no firm D call. Germline V lookup: CDR1 GTSNPN, CDR2 SVGIG (reference sequence). The CDR3 has 13 amino acids. V dropped 2 bases and J dropped 6 bases, with 11 bases sitting between them. CDR3 residues: CAWSLAGGQPQHF. DNA of the CDR3: TGTGCCTGGAGTTTGGCAGGCGGTCAGCCCCAGCATTTT.